This record concerns one T cell receptor beta chain sequence. Its target is not known. TCRdb's table, derived via immunoSEQ multiplex PCR, lists solely in-frame clones and lacks some. The profile shows about 160,000 clones, more than 90% of them singletons. This CDR3 has 15 amino acids. J gave up 10 bases and V 5 bases, and 9 bases lay outside the gene matches. Per germline, CDR1 WSHSY and CDR2 SAAADI. The entry originates in a study of T cell responses to AZD1222 COVID-19 vaccine. Study-wide results and limits: The study found Spike-specific TCR breadth and depth rose after two AZD1222 doses.

The TCR comes from an adult who received the AZD1222 COVID-19 vaccine. The chain is built from TRBV10-2 and TRBJ1-4; TRBD1 matches at 11 bases. The material sequenced was peripheral blood, taken 28 days after the second AZD1222 dose. The CDR3 here is CASSSPGQGVVKLFF. As DNA, the CDR3 is TGCGCCAGCAGTTCTCCGGGACAGGGGGTTGTAAAACTGTTTTTT.